These 26 T cell receptor beta chains share one sample of origin, sequenced in a study of response to subunit inactivated influenza vaccine. TCRdb fed the RT-PCR reads into MiXCR, producing one record per CDR3 protein. The data hold fewer than 700,000 distinct CDR3 sequences, with 10% to 15% observed a single time. Sample: PBMCs from blood, taken about 40 days after vaccination. The receptors stem from a man aged 50 or older who received an inactivated influenza vaccine.

The V call is TRBV29-1, the J call TRBJ2-1, with 11 positions matching TRBD1. This CDR3 is built from 14 residues. The germline gives CDR1 SQVTM, CDR2 ANQGSEA. V shed 7 bases and J 5 bases; nucleotides not matched to a gene: 7. CDR3 amino acids: CSAHRDRGNNEQFF. The DNA for the CDR3 is TGCAGCGCTCACCGGGACAGGGGGAACAATGAGCAGTTCTTC.

The chain combines TRBV20-1 with TRBJ2-3, with 7 nucleotides matching TRBD2. The CDR3 has 16 amino acids. CDR1 and CDR2 from the germline V gene are DFQATT and SNEGSKA (reference sequence). J gave up 0 bases and V 0 bases, and 6 bases lay outside the gene matches. The CDR3 region is CSAREAGTTSTDTQYF. CDR3 coding DNA: TGCAGTGCTAGAGAGGCAGGGACTACCAGCACAGATACGCAGTATTTT.

The chain employs TRBV24-1 and TRBJ1-2, with D tentatively TRBD1 (5 bases). CDR1 and CDR2 from the germline V gene are KGHDR and SFDVKD. This CDR3 has 14 residues. Trimming shortened V by 3 bases and J by 6 bases, and 13 bases separated the two germline ends. DNA for the CDR3: TGTGCCACCAGTGATCCAGGGCGGGGGGATGGCTACACCTTC. It encodes CATSDPGRGDGYTF.

This clonotype was counted at least ten times. V is TRBV20-1 and J is TRBJ2-1; D uncertain. The CDR3 consists of 15 residues. From germline, CDR1 is DFQATT and CDR2 SNEGSKA (reference sequence). Trimming removed 3 bases at V and 4 bases at J, with 16 bases between. CDR3 bases: TGCAGTGCTAGCGGATACTTAAAGTTATACAATGAGCAGTTCTTC. Protein: CSASGYLKLYNEQFF.

The chain couples TRBV29-1 to TRBJ2-4; D ambiguous. The CDR3 has 12 amino acids. Germline CDR1 SQVTM, CDR2 ANQGSEA. V lost 7 bases and J 0 bases, leaving 7 bases between the germline ends. CDR3 protein: CSGIEAKNIQYF. In DNA, the CDR3 is TGCAGCGGGATAGAAGCCAAAAACATTCAGTACTTC.

The V gene is TRBV12-3 or TRBV12-4, the J gene TRBJ2-3, with TRBD2 matching over 10 bases. The CDR3 has 16 residues. After removal of 1 base from V and 4 bases from J, the junction contained 5 bases not matched to a gene. CDR3 residues: CASSLGPGLASDTQYF. In DNA form, the CDR3 reads TGTGCCAGCAGTTTAGGGCCGGGACTAGCGTCAGATACGCAGTATTTT.

V is TRBV7-2 and J is TRBJ2-7; D gene uncertain. In germline, CDR1 is SGHTA, CDR2 FQGNSA. V lost 1 base, J lost 3 bases, and 7 bases lay in between. This CDR3 is 13 amino acids long. The CDR3 is CASSLVMNYEQYF. For the CDR3, the DNA is TGTGCCAGCAGCTTAGTCATGAACTACGAGCAGTACTTC. Variable domain in full (rest from reference TRBV7-2 and TRBJ2-7): GAGVSQSPSNKVTEKGKDVELRCDPISGHTALYWYRQSLGQGLEFLIYFQGNSAPDKSGLPSDRFSAERTGGSVSTLTIQRTQQEDSAVYLCASSLVMNYEQYFGPGTRLTVT.

This clonotype appeared a few times. The V call is TRBV6-1, the J call TRBJ1-5, with unresolved D. Germline CDR1 is MNHNS and CDR2 is SASEGT. The CDR3 totals 13 residues. Trimming stripped 2 bases from V and 4 bases from J, with 6 bases between. The CDR3 loop is CASSEIRNQPQHF. The CDR3 bases are TGTGCCAGCAGTGAAATCCGTAATCAGCCCCAGCATTTT.

The chain links TRBV13 to TRBJ1-1; D unclear. V was clipped by 2 bases and J by 0 bases, with 22 bases between them. Per the germline V gene, CDR1 is PRHDT and CDR2 is FYEKMQ (reference sequence). The CDR3 runs to 19 residues. The CDR3 protein is CASSLFVGRLTRLNTEAFF. The CDR3 DNA is TGTGCCAGCAGCTTATTCGTTGGGAGGCTAACCCGTCTGAACACTGAAGCTTTCTTT. Filled out from reference TRBV13 and TRBJ1-1, the complete variable domain reads AAGVIQSPRHLIKEKRETATLKCYPIPRHDTVYWYQQGPGQDPQFLISFYEKMQSDKGSIPDRFSAQQFSDYHSELNMSSLELGDSALYFCASSLFVGRLTRLNTEAFFGQGTRLTVV.

With regard to this clonotype: Just one base apart from a much larger clone, this may be a read error. This sequence joins TRBV11-2 and TRBJ2-7; D remains ambiguous. The CDR3 runs to 12 residues. Germline CDR1 is SGHAT and CDR2 is FQNNGV. V gave up 3 bases and J gave up 4 bases, with 7 bases separating them. This CDR3 reads CASSFLPYEQYF. The CDR3 DNA reads TGTGCCAGCAGCTTCCTTCCGTACGAGCAGTACTTC.

This clonotype has more than one count but fewer than ten. This chain joins TRBV15 and TRBJ2-2, with no clear D. Trimming took 4 bases from V and 4 from J, leaving 13 bases between them. In germline, CDR1 is LNHNV, CDR2 YYDKDF (reference sequence). CDR3 length equals 15 residues. The CDR3 DNA follows: TGTGCCACCAGCAAGTACCGAGAGACCACCGGGGAGCTGTTTTTT. Translation gives CATSKYRETTGELFF.

This clonotype came up a few times. The chain couples TRBV6-1 to TRBJ2-4; possibly TRBD2 for D (5 bases). CDR3 length equals 15 residues. V was shortened by 6 bases and J by 0 bases, with 12 bases between the two germline ends. From germline, CDR1 is MNHNS and CDR2 SASEGT. CDR3 sequence (DNA): TGTGCCAGCAGGACGGAAGGACTAGCCAAAAACATTCAGTACTTC. Translated: CASRTEGLAKNIQYF.

This clonotype was seen ten or more times. The rearrangement joins TRBV6-5 to TRBJ2-7; TRBD2 agrees at 12 bases. Germline CDR1 reads MNHEY; CDR2 reads SVGAGI. CDR3 length: 19 amino acids. V lost 2 bases, J lost 0 bases, and 11 bases stayed unmatched. CDR3 protein: CASSYRSTSGGTYSYEQYF. Written as DNA, the CDR3 is TGTGCCAGCAGTTACCGATCTACTAGCGGGGGGACTTACTCCTACGAGCAGTACTTC.

The chain has TRBV29-1 and TRBJ2-7; the D is unclear. Germline-derived CDR1 and CDR2 are SQVTM and ANQGSEA. V was shortened by 1 base and J by 3 bases, with 13 bases between the two germline ends. CDR3 length equals 14 residues. The CDR3 is CSVEVGQSYYEQYF. The CDR3 DNA follows: TGCAGCGTTGAAGTCGGGCAGTCCTACTACGAGCAGTACTTC.

Points on this clonotype: The DNA is left out, because the CDR3 cannot be placed on it with certainty; the CDR3 is given as TCRdb lists it. The J gene is TRBJ2-1, the V gene TRBV20-1. The CDR3 length equals 17 residues, ends included. In germline, CDR1 is DFQATT, CDR2 SNEGSKA (reference sequence). CDR3 protein: CCASSFADPSSYNEQFF.

The chain couples TRBV20-1 to TRBJ1-1; 8 positions agree with TRBD1. CDR1 DFQATT and CDR2 SNEGSKA come from the germline V gene (reference sequence). V was pared by 2 bases and J by 5 bases, with 10 bases of the junction left unmatched. This CDR3 has 15 amino acids. The CDR3 spells CSARKFQQGGTEAFF. Here the CDR3 DNA reads TGCAGTGCTAGAAAATTTCAACAGGGGGGGACTGAAGCTTTCTTT.

The rearrangement uses TRBV12-3 or TRBV12-4 and TRBJ1-3, with D possibly TRBD1 on 5 matching bases. V lost 3 bases to trimming and J lost 11 bases, with 23 bases between them. CDR3 length: 16 residues. The CDR3 is CASSFNPGALGLPIYF. In DNA, the CDR3 is TGTGCCAGCAGTTTTAACCCCGGGGCCCTCGGTTTGCCCATATATTTT.

This clonotype was recorded a few times. The V and J genes are TRBV5-6 and TRBJ2-5; 9 nucleotides align to TRBD1. This CDR3 spans 16 amino acids. Trimming took 2 bases from V and 0 from J; bases not matched to a gene: 5. CDR1 SGHDT and CDR2 YYEEEE come from the germline V gene. The CDR3 sequence is CASSLTGQGYQETQYF. DNA for the CDR3: TGTGCCAGCAGCTTAACGGGACAGGGTTACCAAGAGACCCAGTACTTC.

There are many counts of this clonotype. This chain connects TRBV7-9 to TRBJ2-2; D unclear. V lost 3 bases and J 3 bases, leaving 17 bases between the germline ends. CDR3 size: 17 residues. Looked up from germline, CDR1 is SEHNR and CDR2 is FQNEAQ (reference sequence). The CDR3 nucleotides are TGTGCCAGCAGCTTTGCATCCGGGCTTGCCTACACCGGGGAGCTGTTTTTT. Protein sequence: CASSFASGLAYTGELFF.

This clonotype was detected only a few times. The chain combines TRBV5-1 with TRBJ2-7; no reliable D call. The V end lost 0 bases, the J end lost 6 bases, and 13 bases lay between the germline ends. This CDR3 has 14 residues. CDR1 is SGHRS and CDR2 is YFSETQ in the germline V gene. CDR3 DNA sequence: TGCGCCAGCAGCTTGGCCCAGACCCCTGGCGAGCAGTACTTC. It is translated as CASSLAQTPGEQYF.

This chain uses TRBV12-3 or TRBV12-4 with TRBJ2-7, with a weak D call TRBD1 (5 bases). Deletions cut 6 bases from V and 2 bases from J, with 17 bases between. This CDR3 contains 15 residues. CDR3 sequence (DNA): TGTGCCAGCAGCGCCCCCCGACAGTACCCCTACGAGCAGTACTTC. Translating gives CASSAPRQYPYEQYF.

In this sample, this clonotype turned up a few times. V gene TRBV28 combines with J gene TRBJ2-5; D not certain. Germline CDR1 and CDR2: MDHEN and SYDVKM. The CDR3 contains 13 residues. Trimming removed 3 bases at V and 5 bases at J, with 10 bases between. CDR3 in DNA: TGTGCCAGCAGTTTGAAGGTTCGGGAGACCCAGTACTTC. Its translation: CASSLKVRETQYF.

The J gene is TRBJ1-4, the V gene TRBV12-3 or TRBV12-4; D is undetermined. The germline V and J ends were trimmed by 5 bases and 5 bases, with 3 bases remaining between them. The CDR3 totals 11 residues. CDR3 region: CASSPNEKLFF. CDR3 nucleotides: TGTGCCAGCAGTCCAAATGAAAAACTGTTTTTT.

At least ten counts were recorded for this clonotype. V is TRBV12-3 or TRBV12-4 and J is TRBJ2-3; 8 nucleotides agree with TRBD2. V was pared by 5 bases and J by 5 bases, with 12 bases of the junction left unmatched. The CDR3 is 16 residues long. The CDR3 reads CASSHRRAGGGDTQYF. DNA of the CDR3: TGTGCCAGCAGTCACAGGCGGGCGGGGGGAGGAGATACGCAGTATTTT.

In nucleotides, the CDR3 is TGTGCCAGCAGTTGGACCCGGGGAGATACGCAGTATTTT. Its translation is CASSWTRGDTQYF. The V call is TRBV12-3 or TRBV12-4, the J call TRBJ2-3; possibly TRBD2 for D (5 bases). The ends were cut back, 4 bases at V and 5 bases at J, with 10 bases in the middle. The length of the CDR3 is 13 residues.

This clonotype was seen only a few times. The V and J genes are TRBV6-5 and TRBJ2-7, with D maybe TRBD1 (5 bases). Germline V gene sequence: CDR1 MNHEY, CDR2 SVGAGI. This CDR3 is built from 15 residues. Between the trimmed V and J ends, which lost 0 bases and 0 bases, there was a span of 9 bases. The CDR3: CASSYSGQSSYEQYF. As DNA, the CDR3 is TGTGCCAGCAGTTACTCGGGGCAGAGCTCCTACGAGCAGTACTTC.